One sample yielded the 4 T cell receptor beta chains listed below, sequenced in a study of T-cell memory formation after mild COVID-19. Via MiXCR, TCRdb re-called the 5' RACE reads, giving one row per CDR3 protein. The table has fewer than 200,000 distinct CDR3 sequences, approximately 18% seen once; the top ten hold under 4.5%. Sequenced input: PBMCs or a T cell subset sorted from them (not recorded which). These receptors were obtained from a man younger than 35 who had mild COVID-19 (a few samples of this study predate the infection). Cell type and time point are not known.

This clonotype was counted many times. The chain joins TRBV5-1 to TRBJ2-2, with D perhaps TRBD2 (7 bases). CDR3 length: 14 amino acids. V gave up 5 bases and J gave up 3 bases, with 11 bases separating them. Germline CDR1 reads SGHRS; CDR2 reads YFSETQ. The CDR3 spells CASRGGADTGELFF. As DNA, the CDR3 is TGCGCCAGCAGAGGGGGGGCGGACACCGGGGAGCTGTTTTTT. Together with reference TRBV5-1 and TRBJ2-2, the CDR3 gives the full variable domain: KAGVTQTPRYLIKTRGQQVTLSCSPISGHRSVSWYQQTPGQGLQFLFEYFSETQRNKGNFPGRFSGRQFSNSRSEMNVSTLELGDSALYLCASRGGADTGELFFGEGSRLTVL.

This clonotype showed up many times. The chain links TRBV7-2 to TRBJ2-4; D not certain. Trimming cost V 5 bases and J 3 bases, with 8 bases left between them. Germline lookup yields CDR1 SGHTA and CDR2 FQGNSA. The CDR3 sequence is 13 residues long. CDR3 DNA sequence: TGTGCCAGCAGCCCCCCCGGCAAAAACATTCAGTACTTC. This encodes CASSPPGKNIQYF. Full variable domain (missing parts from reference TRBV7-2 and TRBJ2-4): GAGVSQSPSNKVTEKGKDVELRCDPISGHTALYWYRQSLGQGLEFLIYFQGNSAPDKSGLPSDRFSAERTGGSVSTLTIQRTQQEDSAVYLCASSPPGKNIQYFGAGTRLSVL.

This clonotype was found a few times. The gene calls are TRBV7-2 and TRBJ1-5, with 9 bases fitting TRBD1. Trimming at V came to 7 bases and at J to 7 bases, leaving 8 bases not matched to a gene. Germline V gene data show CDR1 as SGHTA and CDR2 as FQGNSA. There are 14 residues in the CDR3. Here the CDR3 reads CASTLQGAGQPQHF. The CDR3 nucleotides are TGTGCCAGCACCCTACAGGGGGCGGGACAGCCCCAGCATTTT. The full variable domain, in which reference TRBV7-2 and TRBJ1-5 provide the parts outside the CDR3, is GAGVSQSPSNKVTEKGKDVELRCDPISGHTALYWYRQSLGQGLEFLIYFQGNSAPDKSGLPSDRFSAERTGGSVSTLTIQRTQQEDSAVYLCASTLQGAGQPQHFGDGTRLSIL.

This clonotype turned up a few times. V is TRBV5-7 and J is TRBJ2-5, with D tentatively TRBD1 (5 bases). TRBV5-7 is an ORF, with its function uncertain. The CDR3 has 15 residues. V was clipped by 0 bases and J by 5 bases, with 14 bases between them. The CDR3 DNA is TGTGCCAGCAGCTTGGGGGGCACCACTCGGGAGACCCAGTACTTC. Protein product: CASSLGGTTRETQYF.